The 20 T cell receptor beta chains reported below all come from one sample, sequenced in a study of cytomegalovirus exposure and HLA in healthy donors. The primer mix had 60 Vbeta and 13 Jbeta primers. Assay used: immunoSEQ multiplex PCR; TCRdb lists only in-frame clones, some missing. The sample includes about 85,000 clones, 75% to 90% of them seen just once. The sample taken for sequencing was PBMCs. The receptors come from a man between 45 and 60 years old in good health and CMV-seropositive.

The V gene is TRBV5-5, the J gene TRBJ2-7, with D maybe TRBD2 (6 bases). Between the trimmed V and J ends, which lost 5 bases and 0 bases, there was a span of 18 bases. The CDR3 has 16 residues. Germline CDR1 reads SGHKS; CDR2 reads YYEKEE (reference sequence). The CDR3 DNA is TGTGCCAGCAGTCCTCACTTAGCGGAGAGCTCCTACGAGCAGTACTTC. Its protein is CASSPHLAESSYEQYF.

This clone has more than one count but fewer than ten. The chain has TRBV5-6 and TRBJ1-1; the D gene is possibly TRBD1 (5 bases). There are 15 residues in the CDR3. The V end lost 4 bases, the J end lost 5 bases, and 18 bases lay between the germline ends. Germline CDR1 is SGHDT and CDR2 is YYEEEE. This CDR3 is CASSTIQGGKTEAFF. CDR3 nucleotide sequence: TGTGCCAGCAGCACCATTCAGGGTGGAAAAACTGAAGCTTTCTTT.

This clone was observed a few times. The rearrangement links TRBV6-5 to TRBJ1-2; D gene uncertain. The germline V gene has CDR1 MNHEY and CDR2 SVGAGI. Trimming removed 4 bases from V and 8 bases from J, with 20 bases in between. This CDR3 contains 15 residues. CDR3 residues: CASSSRAGMTRGYTF. CDR3 DNA sequence: TGTGCCAGCAGTTCAAGGGCGGGAATGACGAGGGGCTACACCTTC.

The V gene is TRBV7-9, the J gene TRBJ2-1, with 9 bases fitting TRBD1. Germline V gives CDR1 SEHNR, CDR2 FQNEAQ (reference sequence). This CDR3 spans 17 amino acids. J lost 10 bases, V lost 7 bases, and 20 bases had no gene match. The CDR3 DNA sequence: TGTGCCAGCACCACAAATCCCGGGACAGGGTGGAGCGCCGAGCAGTTCTTC. This codes for CASTTNPGTGWSAEQFF.

This chain joins TRBV29-1 and TRBJ1-1; 7 bases line up with TRBD1. The germline gives CDR1 SQVTM, CDR2 ANQGSEA. This CDR3 contains 13 residues. Trimming at V came to 2 bases and at J to 6 bases, leaving 6 bases not matched to a gene. CDR3 sequence: CSVEIVTGAEAFF. For the CDR3, the DNA is TGCAGCGTTGAAATTGTAACAGGGGCTGAAGCTTTCTTT.

The chain uses TRBV10-1 and TRBJ2-7; a weak D match, TRBD2 (6 bases). V gave up 3 bases and J gave up 3 bases, with 18 bases separating them. The germline gives CDR1 WNHNN, CDR2 SYGVQD (reference sequence). The CDR3 length is 16 residues. The CDR3 DNA is TGCGCCAGCAGTGATAACCGGGACTGGTATGGCTACGAGCAGTACTTC. Amino acids: CASSDNRDWYGYEQYF.

J is TRBJ2-1 and V is TRBV6-1; 7 bases line up with TRBD1. Germline V gene sequence: CDR1 MNHNS, CDR2 SASEGT. V lost 2 bases and J lost 2; bases outside the gene matches: 6. The CDR3 has 16 residues. The CDR3 DNA follows: TGTGCCAGCAGTGAATTCAGAGGGGGCACCTACAATGAGCAGTTCTTC. The encoded protein is CASSEFRGGTYNEQFF.

The V and J genes are TRBV11-1 and TRBJ2-5; the D gene is possibly TRBD2 (6 bases). TRBJ2-7 explains the end of the DNA better; the J call may be wrong. This CDR3 comprises 14 residues. Germline values: CDR1 SGHAT, CDR2 FQDESV (reference sequence). The CDR3 nucleotides are TGTGCCAGCAGCTTATCCGGGAGTAACGACGAGCAGTACTTC. Translation gives CASSLSGSNDEQYF.

The chain carries TRBV21-1 and TRBJ1-1; the DNA was not used to check the table's D call, TRBD1. TRBV21-1 is a pseudogene locus. This CDR3 has 15 residues. CDR3 DNA sequence: TGTGCCAGCAGCAAAGCTGAACAGTCAAAAACTGAAGCTTTCTTT. This translates into CASSKAEQSKTEAFF.

The chain links TRBV4-2 to TRBJ2-1; D unclear. V gave up 1 base and J gave up 9 bases, with 7 bases separating them. CDR3 length: 12 residues. Germline V gives CDR1 LGHNA, CDR2 YNFKEQ. The CDR3 nucleotides are TGTGCCAGCAGCCAAGTCTCGTCTGAGCAGTTCTTC. Protein: CASSQVSSEQFF.

This chain joins TRBV7-9 and TRBJ2-5, with 16 bases fitting TRBD2. From germline, CDR1 is SEHNR and CDR2 FQNEAQ (reference sequence). CDR3 size: 15 residues. V shed 5 bases and J 5 bases; nucleotides not matched to a gene: 2. CDR3 DNA: TGTGCCAGCAGCCCGGGACTAGCGGGAGGGGAGACCCAGTACTTC. It encodes CASSPGLAGGETQYF.

This chain uses TRBV5-6 with TRBJ2-2, with D unclear. The CDR3 contains 14 residues. V was pared by 0 bases and J by 1 base, with 4 bases between. CDR1 is SGHDT, CDR2 YYEEEE, per germline. Here the CDR3 reads CASSLVGNTGELFF. Here the CDR3 DNA reads TGTGCCAGCAGCTTGGTCGGGAACACCGGGGAGCTGTTTTTT.

This chain links TRBV19 with TRBJ2-1; TRBD2 aligns across 9 bases. V was pared by 8 bases and J by 2 bases, with 7 bases of the junction left unmatched. The germline gives CDR1 LNHDA, CDR2 SQIVND (reference sequence). The CDR3 spans 15 residues. The CDR3 is CASGAGGRPYNEQFF. CDR3 nucleotide sequence: TGTGCCAGTGGCGCGGGGGGGCGACCCTACAATGAGCAGTTCTTC.

The J gene is TRBJ2-1, the V gene TRBV5-8; perhaps TRBD2 as D (5 bases). Trimming took 4 bases from V and 2 from J, leaving 16 bases between them. The germline V gene has CDR1 SGHTS and CDR2 YDEGEE. The CDR3 covers 16 residues. The CDR3 DNA follows: TGTGCCAGCAGCCAAAGGAGGCAGATAACCTACAATGAGCAGTTCTTC. This encodes CASSQRRQITYNEQFF. The full variable domain, with the rest looked up from reference TRBV5-8 and TRBJ2-1, is EAGVTQSPTHLIKTRGQQATLRCSPISGHTSVYWYQQALGLGLQFLLWYDEGEERNRGNFPPRFSGRQFPNYSSELNVNALELEDSALYLCASSQRRQITYNEQFFGPGTRLTVL.

The V gene is TRBV10-3, the J gene TRBJ2-6, with D tentatively TRBD2 (5 bases). CDR3 length: 20 amino acids. The ends were cut back, 8 bases at V and 2 bases at J, with 28 bases in the middle. CDR1 is ENHRY, CDR2 SYGVKD, per germline. The CDR3 loop is CAIGRPAFGVRSAGANVLTF. In DNA form, the CDR3 reads TGTGCCATCGGGAGACCCGCCTTCGGGGTGAGGAGTGCTGGGGCCAACGTCCTGACTTTC.

The J gene is TRBJ1-4, the V gene TRBV6-1; maybe TRBD1 (6 bases). V gave up 5 bases and J gave up 7 bases, with 14 bases separating them. The CDR3 has 14 residues. Germline V gene sequence: CDR1 MNHNS, CDR2 SASEGT. The CDR3 region has the DNA TGTGCCAGCAGTCGGACAGTTAGTAGTGAAAAACTGTTTTTT. Protein: CASSRTVSSEKLFF.

The chain joins TRBV28 to TRBJ2-7, with D possibly matching TRBD2 (6 bases). Germline CDR1 is MDHEN and CDR2 is SYDVKM. CDR3 size: 14 residues. V lost 3 bases, J lost 3 bases, and 12 bases lay in between. CDR3 sequence (DNA): TGTGCCAGCAGTTTTACCGGGAGCCGCTACGAGCAGTACTTC. Translated, it gives CASSFTGSRYEQYF.

The genes are TRBV7-8 and TRBJ2-5; 9 positions match TRBD1. The J call may be in error: the DNA end matches TRBJ2-7 better. The CDR3 is 16 residues long. In germline, CDR1 is SGHVS, CDR2 FQNEAQ. The DNA of the CDR3 is TGTGCCAGCAGCATTCGGACAGGGGCCGACGGCGGCGAGCAGTACTTC. Its translation: CASSIRTGADGGEQYF.

Comment on this clone: This sample includes further DNA sequences coding for the same CDR3. The V gene is TRBV10-3, the J gene TRBJ2-3; 13 nucleotides align to TRBD2. The CDR3 totals 16 residues. V gave up 6 bases and J gave up 2 bases; unmatched junction bases: 5. Per the germline V gene, CDR1 is ENHRY and CDR2 is SYGVKD. The CDR3 spells CAISGTSGDFTDTQYF. Written as DNA, the CDR3 is TGTGCCATCAGCGGGACTAGCGGGGATTTCACAGATACGCAGTATTTT.

This chain uses TRBV6-5 with TRBJ2-7, with unresolved D. This CDR3 is built from 15 residues. Trimming cost V 10 bases and J 4 bases, with 23 bases left between them. The V gene's germline CDR1 is MNHEY and CDR2 SVGAGI. CDR3 coding DNA: TGTGCCACCAAACCAACTGCCACCTCGTTTTACGAGCAGTACTTC. As protein: CATKPTATSFYEQYF.